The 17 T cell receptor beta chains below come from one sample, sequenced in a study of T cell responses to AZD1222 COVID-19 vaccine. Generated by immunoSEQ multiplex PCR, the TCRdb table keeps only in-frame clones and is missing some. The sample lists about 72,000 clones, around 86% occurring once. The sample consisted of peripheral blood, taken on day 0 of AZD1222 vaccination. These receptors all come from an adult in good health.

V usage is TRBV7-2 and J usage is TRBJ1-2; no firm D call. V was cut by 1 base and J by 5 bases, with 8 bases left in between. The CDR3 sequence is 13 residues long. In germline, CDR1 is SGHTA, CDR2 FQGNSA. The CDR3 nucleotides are TGTGCCAGCAGCTTAGATGGTCAGTATGGCTACACCTTC. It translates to CASSLDGQYGYTF.

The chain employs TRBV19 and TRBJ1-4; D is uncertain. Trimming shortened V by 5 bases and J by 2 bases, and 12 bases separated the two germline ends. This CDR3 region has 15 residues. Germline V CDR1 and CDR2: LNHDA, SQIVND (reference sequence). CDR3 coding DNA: TGTGCCAGTAGTCTCGGTGGGTCGACTAATGAAAAACTGTTTTTT. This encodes CASSLGGSTNEKLFF.

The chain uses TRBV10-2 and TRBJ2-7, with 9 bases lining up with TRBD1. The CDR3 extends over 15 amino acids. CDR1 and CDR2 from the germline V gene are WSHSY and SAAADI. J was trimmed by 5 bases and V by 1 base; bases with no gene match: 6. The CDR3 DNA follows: TGCGCCAGCAGTGAGTGGGACAGGGAGTTCGACGAGCAGTACTTC. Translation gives CASSEWDREFDEQYF.

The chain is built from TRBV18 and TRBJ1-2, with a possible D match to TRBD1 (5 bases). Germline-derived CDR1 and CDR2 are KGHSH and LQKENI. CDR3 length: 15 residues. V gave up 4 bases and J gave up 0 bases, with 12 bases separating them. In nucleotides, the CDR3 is TGTGCCAGCTCACTTGACAGACCAGCTAACTATGGCTACACCTTC. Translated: CASSLDRPANYGYTF.

The CDR3 DNA follows: TGTGCCAGCAGGGGGGGGTACTCCTACAATGAGCAGTTCTTC. Encoded protein: CASRGGYSYNEQFF. V is TRBV27 and J is TRBJ2-1, with 7 bases that match TRBD2. This CDR3 is 14 amino acids long. V was clipped by 6 bases and J by 0 bases; unmatched bases: 2. Germline V gene data show CDR1 as MNHEY and CDR2 as SMNVEV (reference sequence).

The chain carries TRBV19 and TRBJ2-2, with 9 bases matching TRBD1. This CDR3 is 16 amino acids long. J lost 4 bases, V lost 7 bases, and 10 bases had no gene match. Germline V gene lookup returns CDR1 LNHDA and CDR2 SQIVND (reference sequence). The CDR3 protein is CASTYPGTGTTGELFF. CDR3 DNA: TGTGCCAGTACCTATCCCGGGACAGGGACCACCGGGGAGCTGTTTTTT.

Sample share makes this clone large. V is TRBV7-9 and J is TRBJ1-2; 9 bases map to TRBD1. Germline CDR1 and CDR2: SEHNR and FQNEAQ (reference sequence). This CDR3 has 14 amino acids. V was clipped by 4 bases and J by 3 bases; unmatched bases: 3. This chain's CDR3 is CASSSTGGDYGYTF. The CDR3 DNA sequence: TGTGCCAGCAGCTCGACAGGGGGAGACTATGGCTACACCTTC. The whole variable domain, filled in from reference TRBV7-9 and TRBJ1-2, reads DTGVSQNPRHKITKRGQNVTFRCDPISEHNRLYWYRQTLGQGPEFLTYFQNEAQLEKSRLLSDRFSAERPKGSFSTLEIQRTEQGDSAMYLCASSSTGGDYGYTFGSGTRLTVV.

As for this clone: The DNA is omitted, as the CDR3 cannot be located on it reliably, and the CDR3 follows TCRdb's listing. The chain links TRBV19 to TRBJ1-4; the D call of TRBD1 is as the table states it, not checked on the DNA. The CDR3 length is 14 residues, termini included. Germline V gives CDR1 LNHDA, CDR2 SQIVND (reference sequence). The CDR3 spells CASTSDRANEKLFF.

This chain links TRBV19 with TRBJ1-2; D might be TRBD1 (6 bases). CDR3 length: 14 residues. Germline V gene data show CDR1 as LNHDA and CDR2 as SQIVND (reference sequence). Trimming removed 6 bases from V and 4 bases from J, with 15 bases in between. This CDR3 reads CASSRTPGAYGYTF. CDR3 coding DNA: TGTGCCAGTAGCAGGACCCCAGGGGCCTATGGCTACACCTTC.

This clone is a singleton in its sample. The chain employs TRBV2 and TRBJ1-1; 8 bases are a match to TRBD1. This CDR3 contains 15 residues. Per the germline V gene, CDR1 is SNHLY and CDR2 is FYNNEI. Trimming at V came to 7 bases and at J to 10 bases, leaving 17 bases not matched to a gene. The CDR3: CASTSKGQGGFAAFF. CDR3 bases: TGTGCCAGCACCAGCAAAGGACAGGGAGGTTTTGCAGCTTTCTTT.

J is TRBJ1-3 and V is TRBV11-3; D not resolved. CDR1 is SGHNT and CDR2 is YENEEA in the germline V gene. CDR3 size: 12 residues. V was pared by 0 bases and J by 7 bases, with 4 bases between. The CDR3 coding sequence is TGTGCCAGCAGCTTAGACGGCAACACCATATATTTT. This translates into CASSLDGNTIYF.

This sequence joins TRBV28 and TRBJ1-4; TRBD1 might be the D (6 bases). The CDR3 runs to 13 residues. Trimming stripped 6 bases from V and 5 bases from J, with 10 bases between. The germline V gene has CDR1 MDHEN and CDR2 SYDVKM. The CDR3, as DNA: TGTGCCAGCAGAGACAGGCAAAATGAAAAACTGTTTTTT. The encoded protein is CASRDRQNEKLFF.

CDR3 residues: CASLDQDSPLHF. The DNA of the CDR3 is TGTGCCAGCCTTGACCAGGATTCACCCCTCCACTTT. The V gene is TRBV2, the J gene TRBJ1-6; D is unclear. V shed 8 bases and J shed 8 bases, with 10 bases lying between them. CDR1 is SNHLY and CDR2 is FYNNEI in the germline V gene. The CDR3 runs 12 residues.

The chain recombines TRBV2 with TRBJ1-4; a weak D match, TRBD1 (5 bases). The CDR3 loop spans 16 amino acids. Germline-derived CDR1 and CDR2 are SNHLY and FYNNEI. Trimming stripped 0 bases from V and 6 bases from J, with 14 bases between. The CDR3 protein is CASSEALGQKYEKLFF. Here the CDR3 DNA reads TGTGCCAGCAGTGAAGCATTGGGGCAGAAGTATGAAAAACTGTTTTTT.

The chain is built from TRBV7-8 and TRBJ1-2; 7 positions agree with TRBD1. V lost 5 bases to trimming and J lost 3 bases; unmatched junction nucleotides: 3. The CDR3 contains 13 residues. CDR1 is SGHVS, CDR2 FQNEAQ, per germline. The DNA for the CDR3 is TGTGCCAGCAGCCCCACAGGGGACTATGGCTACACCTTC. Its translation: CASSPTGDYGYTF.

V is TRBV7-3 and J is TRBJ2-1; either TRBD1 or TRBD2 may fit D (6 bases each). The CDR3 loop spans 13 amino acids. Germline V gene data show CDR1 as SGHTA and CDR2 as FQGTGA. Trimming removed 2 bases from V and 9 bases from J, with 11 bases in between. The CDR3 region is CASSLGGHSEQFF. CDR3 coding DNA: TGTGCCAGCAGCTTAGGGGGGCATAGTGAGCAGTTCTTC.

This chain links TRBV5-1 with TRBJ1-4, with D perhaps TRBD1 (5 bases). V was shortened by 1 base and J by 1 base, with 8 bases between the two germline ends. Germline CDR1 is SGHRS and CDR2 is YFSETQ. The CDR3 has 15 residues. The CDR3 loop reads CASSLLQGTNEKLFF. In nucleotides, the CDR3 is TGCGCCAGCAGCTTGCTCCAGGGAACTAATGAAAAACTGTTTTTT.